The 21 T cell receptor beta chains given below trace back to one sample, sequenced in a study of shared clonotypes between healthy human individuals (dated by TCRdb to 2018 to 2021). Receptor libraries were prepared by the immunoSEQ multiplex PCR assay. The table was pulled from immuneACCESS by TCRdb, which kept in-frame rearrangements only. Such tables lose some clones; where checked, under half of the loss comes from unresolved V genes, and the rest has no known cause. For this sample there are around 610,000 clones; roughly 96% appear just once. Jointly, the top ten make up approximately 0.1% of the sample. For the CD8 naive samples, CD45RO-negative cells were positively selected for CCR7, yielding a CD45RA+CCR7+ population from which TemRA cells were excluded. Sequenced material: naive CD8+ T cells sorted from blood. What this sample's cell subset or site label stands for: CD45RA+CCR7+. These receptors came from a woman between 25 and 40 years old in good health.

CDR3 coding DNA: TGTGCCAGCTCAGACCAAGAGACCCAGTACTTC. Translating gives CASSDQETQYF. This chain joins TRBV18 and TRBJ2-5, with D uncertain. Trimming left V 5 bases short and J 0 bases short, with 1 base between. Looked up from germline, CDR1 is KGHSH and CDR2 is LQKENI. The CDR3 loop spans 11 amino acids.

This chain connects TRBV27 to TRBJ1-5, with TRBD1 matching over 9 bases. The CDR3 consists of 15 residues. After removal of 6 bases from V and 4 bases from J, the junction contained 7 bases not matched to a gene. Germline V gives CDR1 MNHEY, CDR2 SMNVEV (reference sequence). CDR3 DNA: TGTGCCAGCAGGAAAGGGACAGGGAATAATCAGCCCCAGCATTTT. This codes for CASRKGTGNNQPQHF.

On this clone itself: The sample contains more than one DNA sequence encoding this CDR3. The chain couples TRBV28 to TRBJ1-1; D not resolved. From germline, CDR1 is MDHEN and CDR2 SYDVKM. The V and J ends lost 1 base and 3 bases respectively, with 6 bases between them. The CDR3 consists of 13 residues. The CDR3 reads CASSLSGYTEAFF. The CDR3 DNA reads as TGTGCCAGCAGTTTATCGGGGTACACTGAAGCTTTCTTT.

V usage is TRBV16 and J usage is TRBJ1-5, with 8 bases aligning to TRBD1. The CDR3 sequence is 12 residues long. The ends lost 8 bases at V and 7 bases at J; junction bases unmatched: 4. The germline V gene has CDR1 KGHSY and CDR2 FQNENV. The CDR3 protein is CASGTGGQPQHF. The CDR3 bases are TGTGCCAGCGGTACAGGGGGACAGCCCCAGCATTTT.

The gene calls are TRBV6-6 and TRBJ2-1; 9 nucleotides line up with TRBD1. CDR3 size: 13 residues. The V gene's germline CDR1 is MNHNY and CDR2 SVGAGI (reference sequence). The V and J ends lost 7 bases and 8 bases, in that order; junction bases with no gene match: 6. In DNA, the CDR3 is TGTGCCAGCACCCTGGACAGGGGCGATGAGCAGTTCTTC. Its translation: CASTLDRGDEQFF.

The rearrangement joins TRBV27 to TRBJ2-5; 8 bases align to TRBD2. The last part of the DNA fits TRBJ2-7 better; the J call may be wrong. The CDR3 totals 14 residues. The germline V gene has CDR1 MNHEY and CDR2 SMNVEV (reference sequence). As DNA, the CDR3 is TGTGCCAGCAGAAGGACTAGCCGTTACTACGAGCAGTACTTC. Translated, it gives CASRRTSRYYEQYF.

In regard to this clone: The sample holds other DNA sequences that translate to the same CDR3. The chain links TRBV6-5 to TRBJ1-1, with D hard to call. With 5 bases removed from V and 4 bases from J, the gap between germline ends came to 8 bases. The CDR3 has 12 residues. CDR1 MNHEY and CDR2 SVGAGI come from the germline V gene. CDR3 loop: CASSPLGTEAFF. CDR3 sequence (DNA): TGTGCCAGCAGTCCCCTGGGCACTGAAGCTTTCTTT.

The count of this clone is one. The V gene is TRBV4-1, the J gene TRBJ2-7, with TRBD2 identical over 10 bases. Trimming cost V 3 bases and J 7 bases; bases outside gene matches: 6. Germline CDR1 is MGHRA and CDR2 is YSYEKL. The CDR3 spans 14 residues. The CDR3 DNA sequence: TGCGCCAGCAGCCATACTAGCGGGAAGGGAGAGCAGTACTTC. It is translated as CASSHTSGKGEQYF.

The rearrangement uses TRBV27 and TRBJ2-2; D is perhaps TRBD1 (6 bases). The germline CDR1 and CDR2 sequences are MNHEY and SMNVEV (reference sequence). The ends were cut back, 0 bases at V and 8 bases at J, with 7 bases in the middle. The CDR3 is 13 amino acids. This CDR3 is CASSLSTGGELFF. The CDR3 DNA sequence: TGTGCCAGCAGTTTATCAACAGGGGGGGAGCTGTTTTTT.

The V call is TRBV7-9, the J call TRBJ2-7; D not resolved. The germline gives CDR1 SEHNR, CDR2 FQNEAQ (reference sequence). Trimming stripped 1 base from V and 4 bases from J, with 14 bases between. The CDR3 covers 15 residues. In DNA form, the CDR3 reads TGTGCCAGCAGCTTAGGAGCTGGGGTGATATACGAGCAGTACTTC. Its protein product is CASSLGAGVIYEQYF.

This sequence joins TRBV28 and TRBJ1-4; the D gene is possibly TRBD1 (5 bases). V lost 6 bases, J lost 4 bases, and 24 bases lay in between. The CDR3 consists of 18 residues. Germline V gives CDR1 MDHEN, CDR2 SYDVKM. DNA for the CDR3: TGTGCCAGCAGCCTCGACAGATTCGGGGCACAACGTAATGAAAAACTGTTTTTT. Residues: CASSLDRFGAQRNEKLFF.

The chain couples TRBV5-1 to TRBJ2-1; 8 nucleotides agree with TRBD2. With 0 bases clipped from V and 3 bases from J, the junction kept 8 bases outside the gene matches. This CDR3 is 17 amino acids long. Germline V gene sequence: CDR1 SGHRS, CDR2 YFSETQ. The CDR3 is CASSLAREGLYYNEQFF. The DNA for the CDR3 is TGCGCCAGCAGCTTGGCCCGGGAGGGTCTGTACTACAATGAGCAGTTCTTC.

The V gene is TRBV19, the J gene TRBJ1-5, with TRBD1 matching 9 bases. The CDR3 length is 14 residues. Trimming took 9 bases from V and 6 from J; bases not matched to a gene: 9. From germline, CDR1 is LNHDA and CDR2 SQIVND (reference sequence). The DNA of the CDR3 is TGTGCCAGCAAGGACAGGGGACTAGGTCAGCCCCAGCATTTT. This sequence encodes CASKDRGLGQPQHF.

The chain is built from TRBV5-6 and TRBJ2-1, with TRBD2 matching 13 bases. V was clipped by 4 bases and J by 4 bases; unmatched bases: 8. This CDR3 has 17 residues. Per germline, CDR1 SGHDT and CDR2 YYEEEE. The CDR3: CASSPGLAGHTYNEQFF. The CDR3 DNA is TGTGCCAGCAGCCCGGGACTAGCGGGACACACGTACAATGAGCAGTTCTTC. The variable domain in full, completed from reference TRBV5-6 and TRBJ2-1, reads DAGVTQSPTHLIKTRGQQVTLRCSPKSGHDTVSWYQQALGQGPQFIFQYYEEEERQRGNFPDRFSGHQFPNYSSELNVNALLLGDSALYLCASSPGLAGHTYNEQFFGPGTRLTVL.

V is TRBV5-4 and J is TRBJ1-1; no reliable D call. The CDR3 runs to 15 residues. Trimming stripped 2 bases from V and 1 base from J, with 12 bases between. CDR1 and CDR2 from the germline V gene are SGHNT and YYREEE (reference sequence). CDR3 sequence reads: CASSFREVGNTEAFF. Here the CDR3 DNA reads TGTGCCAGCAGCTTTCGGGAGGTGGGGAACACTGAAGCTTTCTTT.

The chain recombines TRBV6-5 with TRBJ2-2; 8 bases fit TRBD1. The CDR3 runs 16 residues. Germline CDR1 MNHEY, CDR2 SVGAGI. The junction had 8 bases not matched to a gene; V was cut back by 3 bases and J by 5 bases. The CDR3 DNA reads TGTGCCAGCAGTTATTCGACAGGGGTCGGAACCGGGGAGCTGTTTTTT. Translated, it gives CASSYSTGVGTGELFF.

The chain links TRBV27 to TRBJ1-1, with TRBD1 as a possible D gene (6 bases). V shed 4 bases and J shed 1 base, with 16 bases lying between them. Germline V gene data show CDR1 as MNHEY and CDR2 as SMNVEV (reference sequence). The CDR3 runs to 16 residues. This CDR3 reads CASSSTSGAGNTEAFF. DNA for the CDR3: TGTGCCAGCAGTTCCACATCAGGGGCAGGGAACACTGAAGCTTTCTTT.

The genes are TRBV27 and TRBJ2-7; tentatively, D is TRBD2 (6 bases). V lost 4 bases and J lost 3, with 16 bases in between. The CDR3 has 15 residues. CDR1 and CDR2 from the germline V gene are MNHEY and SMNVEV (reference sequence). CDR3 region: CASSSSTGTYYEQYF. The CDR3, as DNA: TGTGCCAGCAGTTCGAGTACCGGGACTTACTACGAGCAGTACTTC.

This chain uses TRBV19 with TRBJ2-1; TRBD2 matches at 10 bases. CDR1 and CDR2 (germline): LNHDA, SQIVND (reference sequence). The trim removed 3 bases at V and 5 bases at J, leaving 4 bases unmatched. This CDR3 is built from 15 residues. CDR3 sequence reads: CASSIVLAGDNEQFF. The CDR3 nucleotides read TGTGCCAGTAGTATTGTGCTAGCGGGAGACAATGAGCAGTTCTTC.

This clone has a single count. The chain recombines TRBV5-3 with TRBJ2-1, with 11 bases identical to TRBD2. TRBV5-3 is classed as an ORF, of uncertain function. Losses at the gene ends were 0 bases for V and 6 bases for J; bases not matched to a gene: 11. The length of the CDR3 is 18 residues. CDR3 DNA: TGTGCCAGAAGCTTGGGTTATATGGCAACTAGCGGGAGCAATGAGCAGTTCTTC. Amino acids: CARSLGYMATSGSNEQFF.

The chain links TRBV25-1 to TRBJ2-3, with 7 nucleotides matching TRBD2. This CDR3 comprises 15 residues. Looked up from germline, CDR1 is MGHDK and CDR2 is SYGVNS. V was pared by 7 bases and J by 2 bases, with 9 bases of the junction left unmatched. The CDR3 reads CASIEERDYTDTQYF. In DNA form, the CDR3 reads TGTGCCAGCATTGAGGAGCGGGACTACACAGATACGCAGTATTTT.